This TCR beta chain is from a study of T cells in Graves' hyperthyroidism and ophthalmopathy. As for the study in general: At initial diagnosis, before any treatment had begun, peripheral blood was obtained.

Amplification of TCR beta CDR3 regions was performed using RNA transcripts as template. A first-round RT-PCR of the TCR CDR3 used the HTBI primer set. TCRdb reanalysed the multiplex PCR reads using MiXCR and keeps one entry per CDR3 protein. The sample shows about 270,000 distinct CDR3 sequences, about 20% of them seen only once. The V gene lost 2 bases and the J gene lost 9 bases, with 12 bases spanning the gap. The CDR3 has 13 residues. Germline lookup yields CDR1 SGHRS and CDR2 YFSETQ. Patients were excluded for uncontrolled infection, other autoimmune disease, pregnancy or lactation. The sequence was collected from a young man with Graves' ophthalmopathy. Sequenced input: blood. The V and J genes are TRBV5-1 and TRBJ2-1; D remains ambiguous. CDR3 loop: CASSFASVAEQFF. The CDR3 DNA reads TGCGCCAGCAGCTTTGCCAGCGTGGCTGAGCAGTTCTTC. Full variable domain (rest looked up from reference TRBV5-1 and TRBJ2-1): KAGVTQTPRYLIKTRGQQVTLSCSPISGHRSVSWYQQTPGQGLQFLFEYFSETQRNKGNFPGRFSGRQFSNSRSEMNVSTLELGDSALYLCASSFASVAEQFFGPGTRLTVL.